The clone carrying this T cell receptor (beta chain) was counted only a few times. No antigen is known for it. Germline assignment: CDR1 WSHSY and CDR2 SAAADI. The CDR3 has 13 amino acids. The V end lost 10 bases, the J end lost 1 base, and 12 bases lay between the germline ends. TCRdb's copy holds only in-frame clones and misses some; the assay was immunoSEQ multiplex PCR. The table shows roughly 34,000 clones, with roughly three fifths occurring only once. Indicated time point: week 5, during vaccination. What each vaccine dose contained was 300 ug of mutant IDH1 20-mer peptide, accompanied by topical imiquimod. The data stem from a study of a mutant IDH1 vaccine in newly diagnosed glioma. Study-level background: Vaccine dosing followed radiotherapy by 4-6 weeks, or accompanied temozolomide cycles. The sex distribution of treated patients was approximately 62% male and about 40% female, with a mean age of around 40 years. Findings and caveats of the study: Patients mounted vaccine-induced immune responses in just over 90% of cases.

The rearrangement links TRBV10-2 to TRBJ2-3; no clear D gene. The receptor's source is a woman aged 18 to 35 with glioma. This sample comprised PBMCs, obtained from a glioma patient whose treatment included an IDH1 peptide vaccine. CDR3 DNA sequence: TGCGCCACCTACTTTGATGGCACAGATACGCAGTATTTT. The encoded protein is CATYFDGTDTQYF.